These 7 T cell receptor beta chains were sequenced from one sample in a study of T cells in Graves' hyperthyroidism and ophthalmopathy. Template material for amplifying TCR beta CDR3 regions consisted of RNA transcripts. During a first-round RT-PCR of the TCR CDR3, the HTBI primer set was used. From the multiplex PCR reads, TCRdb called clonotypes with MiXCR, one entry per CDR3 protein. The sample has about 290,000 distinct CDR3 sequences; roughly 19% are singletons. Sample: blood. The origin of the receptors is a man aged 45 to 65 with Graves' ophthalmopathy.

This clonotype was observed at least ten times. The chain combines TRBV20-1 with TRBJ2-5, with D perhaps matching TRBD1 or TRBD2 (5 bases each). This CDR3 is 14 amino acids long. Germline V CDR1 and CDR2: DFQATT, SNEGSKA (reference sequence). V lost 0 bases to trimming and J lost 1 base, with 9 bases between them. DNA for the CDR3: TGCAGTGCTAGAGATGGGGGAACCCAAGAGACCCAGTACTTC. Translated: CSARDGGTQETQYF.

This clonotype was counted ten times or more. The chain uses TRBV7-9 and TRBJ2-1, with 10 positions matching TRBD2. J was trimmed by 3 bases and V by 5 bases; bases with no gene match: 7. The CDR3 is 16 residues long. Looked up from germline, CDR1 is SEHNR and CDR2 is FQNEAQ (reference sequence). The CDR3 is CASSTPGLANYNEQFF. DNA of the CDR3: TGTGCCAGCAGCACACCGGGACTAGCGAACTACAATGAGCAGTTCTTC.

The chain combines TRBV30 with TRBJ2-1; 7 bases are shared with TRBD2. V lost 5 bases, J lost 2 bases, and 18 bases stayed unmatched. The CDR3 runs 18 residues. Germline-derived CDR1 and CDR2 are GTSNPN and SVGIG (reference sequence). CDR3 protein: CAWGSLAEKGSAYNEQFF. CDR3 nucleotides: TGTGCCTGGGGCTCCCTAGCGGAGAAGGGTAGCGCCTACAATGAGCAGTTCTTC.

This clonotype showed up just a few times. The CDR3 nucleotides read TGTGCCAGCAGGCGACTAGCGGACACAGATACGCAGTATTTT. Encoded protein: CASRRLADTDTQYF. The rearrangement uses TRBV6-1 and TRBJ2-3; 9 bases line up with TRBD2. CDR1 is MNHNS, CDR2 SASEGT, per germline. The CDR3 extends over 14 amino acids. V lost 6 bases and J lost 2; bases outside the gene matches: 3.

J is TRBJ1-1 and V is TRBV3-1; D possibly corresponds to TRBD1 (5 bases). The germline gives CDR1 LGHDT, CDR2 YNNKEL (reference sequence). This CDR3 has 14 residues. Trimming removed 5 bases from V and 4 bases from J, with 14 bases in between. The CDR3 protein is CASSLVQALTEAFF. CDR3 nucleotide sequence: TGTGCCAGCAGCTTAGTACAGGCTCTCACTGAAGCTTTCTTT.

The V gene is TRBV7-9, the J gene TRBJ2-1; 8 nucleotides line up with TRBD2. CDR3 length: 16 amino acids. In germline, CDR1 is SEHNR, CDR2 FQNEAQ (reference sequence). The V segment lost 0 bases and the J segment 6 bases; nucleotides outside the gene matches: 7. CDR3 in DNA: TGTGCCAGCAGCTTAGCTCTAGCGGGTGCCTCCAATGAGCAGTTCTTC. The encoded protein is CASSLALAGASNEQFF.

This clonotype was counted only a few times. The chain joins TRBV7-8 to TRBJ2-3, with a tentative D call TRBD2 (6 bases). The CDR3 consists of 15 residues. V lost 5 bases, J lost 1 base, and 13 bases lay in between. The germline CDR1 and CDR2 sequences are SGHVS and FQNEAQ. The CDR3 nucleotides are TGTGCCAGCAGCAACCTCCCGGGAGGCACAGATACGCAGTATTTT. Residues: CASSNLPGGTDTQYF. Full variable domain (missing parts from reference TRBV7-8 and TRBJ2-3): GAGVSQSPRYKVAKRGQDVALRCDPISGHVSLFWYQQALGQGPEFLTYFQNEAQLDKSGLPSDRFFAERPEGSVSTLKIQRTQQEDSAVYLCASSNLPGGTDTQYFGPGTRLTVL.